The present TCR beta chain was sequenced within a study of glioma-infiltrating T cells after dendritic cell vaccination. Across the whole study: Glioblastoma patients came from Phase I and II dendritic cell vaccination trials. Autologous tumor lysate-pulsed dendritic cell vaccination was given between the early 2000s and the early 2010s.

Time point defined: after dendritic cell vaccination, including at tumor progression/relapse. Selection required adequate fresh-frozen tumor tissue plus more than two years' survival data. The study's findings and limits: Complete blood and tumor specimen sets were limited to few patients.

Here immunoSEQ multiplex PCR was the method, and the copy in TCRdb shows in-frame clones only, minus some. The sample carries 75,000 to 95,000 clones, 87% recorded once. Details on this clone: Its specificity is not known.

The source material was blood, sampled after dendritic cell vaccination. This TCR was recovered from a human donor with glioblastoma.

The CDR3 here is CASSQDLGQVSYEQYF. As DNA, the CDR3 is TGCGCCAGCAGCCAAGATCTCGGACAGGTCTCCTACGAGCAGTACTTC. The chain links TRBV4-3 to TRBJ2-7; 7 bases fit TRBD1. Looked up from germline, CDR1 is LGHNA and CDR2 is YSLEER. This CDR3 is built from 16 residues. V was pared by 0 bases and J by 0 bases, with 5 bases of the junction left unmatched.